One and the same sample provided the 23 T cell receptor beta chains below, sequenced in a study of blood T cell repertoires in COVID-19. Assay: immunoSEQ multiplex PCR; the TCRdb copy retains only in-frame clones and omits some. In the table there are about 300,000 clones, more than 85% of which are singletons. The source material was peripheral blood. The receptors shown here come from an older man with acute or convalescent COVID-19.

The chain uses TRBV30 and TRBJ2-5; 13 positions agree with TRBD2. Germline values: CDR1 GTSNPN, CDR2 SVGIG (reference sequence). The CDR3 is made up of 16 amino acids. V lost 3 bases and J lost 2; bases outside the gene matches: 6. CDR3 region: CAWSPGLAGYQETQYF. The CDR3 coding sequence is TGTGCCTGGAGCCCGGGACTAGCGGGGTATCAAGAGACCCAGTACTTC.

The chain employs TRBV6-5 and TRBJ2-7; 7 bases match TRBD2. The CDR3 loop spans 14 amino acids. Germline lookup yields CDR1 MNHEY and CDR2 SVGAGI. V shed 7 bases, J shed 5 bases, and the junction held 11 bases outside the gene matches. The CDR3 loop is CASKRLALSDEQYF. Written as DNA, the CDR3 is TGTGCCAGCAAGAGACTAGCTCTGTCCGACGAGCAGTACTTC.

The chain has TRBV6-2 or TRBV6-3 and TRBJ2-5; TRBD2 is a possible D gene (6 bases). The V gene's germline CDR1 is MNHEY and CDR2 SVGEGT. The CDR3 loop spans 17 amino acids. Trimming left V 5 bases short and J 2 bases short, with 21 bases between. CDR3 nucleotide sequence: TGTGCCAGCAGTACCCTTAGGCTAGCGAAGATACAAGAGACCCAGTACTTC. Translating it yields CASSTLRLAKIQETQYF.

The chain combines TRBV7-6 with TRBJ2-5, with 8 bases aligning to TRBD1. This CDR3 is built from 15 residues. After removal of 5 bases from V and 5 bases from J, the junction contained 10 bases not matched to a gene. Germline values: CDR1 SGHVS, CDR2 FNYEAQ. The CDR3 region has the DNA TGTGCCAGCAGCATAGGACAGGGACTTAAGGAGACCCAGTACTTC. It is translated as CASSIGQGLKETQYF.

The chain uses TRBV7-9 and TRBJ1-2; no clear D. This CDR3 contains 14 residues. V gave up 5 bases and J gave up 4 bases, with 14 bases separating them. Germline loops: CDR1 SEHNR, CDR2 FQNEAQ (reference sequence). CDR3 in amino acids: CASSPWRVGYGYTF. CDR3 nucleotides: TGTGCCAGCAGCCCCTGGCGGGTGGGCTATGGCTACACCTTC.

The rearrangement uses TRBV18 and TRBJ1-1; D unclear. Germline V gene data show CDR1 as KGHSH and CDR2 as LQKENI. The CDR3 has 13 amino acids. V was shortened by 4 bases and J by 1 base, with 7 bases between the two germline ends. In DNA, the CDR3 is TGTGCCAGCTCACGGACTGCGAACACTGAAGCTTTCTTT. It encodes CASSRTANTEAFF.

This chain connects TRBV5-1 to TRBJ2-1; 10 positions agree with TRBD2. With V trimmed by 2 bases and J by 7 bases, 6 bases remained unmatched. CDR3 length: 15 residues. CDR1 SGHRS and CDR2 YFSETQ come from the germline V gene. CDR3: CASSLRTSGSNEQFF. DNA for the CDR3: TGCGCCAGCAGCTTAAGGACTAGCGGTTCAAATGAGCAGTTCTTC.

This chain links TRBV28 with TRBJ2-7; 7 bases agree with TRBD2. The CDR3 has 17 amino acids. V was pared by 2 bases and J by 1 base, with 11 bases of the junction left unmatched. Germline CDR1 MDHEN, CDR2 SYDVKM. The CDR3 region has the DNA TGTGCCAGCAGTTTACTGGTGGGGGACTACGGATCCTACGAGCAGTACTTC. It encodes CASSLLVGDYGSYEQYF. The variable domain in full, with the rest retrieved from reference TRBV28 and TRBJ2-7, is DVKVTQSSRYLVKRTGEKVFLECVQDMDHENMFWYRQDPGLGLRLIYFSYDVKMKEKGDIPEGYSVSREKKERFSLILESASTNQTSMYLCASSLLVGDYGSYEQYFGPGTRLTVT.

The chain uses TRBV29-1 and TRBJ2-7; D is uncertain. Germline CDR1 SQVTM, CDR2 ANQGSEA. The CDR3 loop spans 12 amino acids. The germline V and J ends were trimmed by 4 bases and 3 bases, with 10 bases remaining between them. The CDR3 sequence: CSVGSSVYEQYF. In DNA form, the CDR3 reads TGCAGCGTTGGGTCCTCAGTCTACGAGCAGTACTTC.

The V call is TRBV21-1, the J call TRBJ2-3; the D segment call TRBD1 is taken from the table without a DNA check. TRBV21-1 is a documented pseudogene. This CDR3 contains 17 residues. The CDR3 DNA reads TGTGCCAGCACCAACGGCGGGACAGTAAAATACACAGATACGCAGTATTTT. Protein product: CASTNGGTVKYTDTQYF.

V gene TRBV18 combines with J gene TRBJ2-7, with TRBD1 as a possible D gene (7 bases). V lost 4 bases and J lost 0, with 16 bases in between. The CDR3 extends over 16 amino acids. Germline CDR1 reads KGHSH; CDR2 reads LQKENI. The CDR3 here is CASSLEGASPSYEQYF. The DNA of the CDR3 is TGTGCCAGCTCACTGGAGGGGGCTAGCCCCTCCTACGAGCAGTACTTC.

The chain recombines TRBV10-3 with TRBJ1-2, with 9 nucleotides matching TRBD1. The CDR3 is made up of 14 amino acids. CDR1 is ENHRY, CDR2 SYGVKD, per germline. The V segment lost 10 bases and the J segment 4 bases; nucleotides outside the gene matches: 10. The CDR3 DNA reads as TGTGCCACCTCGGACAGGGGAAGTTCCTATGGCTACACCTTC. Translated: CATSDRGSSYGYTF.

V and J are TRBV2 and TRBJ2-7; 12 bases map to TRBD2. V trimming: 6 bases; J trimming: 3 bases; junction bases outside the gene matches: 6. Germline V CDR1 and CDR2: SNHLY, FYNNEI. The CDR3 loop spans 15 amino acids. CDR3 amino acids: CASRPRTSGIYEQYF. The CDR3 DNA reads as TGTGCCAGCAGACCCCGGACTAGCGGGATCTACGAGCAGTACTTC.

V and J are TRBV28 and TRBJ1-1; the match to TRBD1 covers 8 bases. The CDR3 extends over 12 amino acids. Germline CDR1 is MDHEN and CDR2 is SYDVKM. Unmatched junction bases numbered 7, after V lost 6 bases and J lost 10 bases. DNA of the CDR3: TGTGCCAGCAGGCGACAGGGGTTAGGAGCTTTCTTT. It specifies CASRRQGLGAFF.

The chain employs TRBV5-8 and TRBJ2-7; 7 bases are shared with TRBD2. The V gene's germline CDR1 is SGHTS and CDR2 YDEGEE. Trimming took 7 bases from V and 0 from J; bases not matched to a gene: 1. This CDR3 spans 12 amino acids. CDR3 amino acids: CASGTTSYEQYF. CDR3 bases: TGTGCCAGCGGGACTACCTCCTACGAGCAGTACTTC. Combining the CDR3 with reference TRBV5-8 and TRBJ2-7 gives the whole variable domain EAGVTQSPTHLIKTRGQQATLRCSPISGHTSVYWYQQALGLGLQFLLWYDEGEERNRGNFPPRFSGRQFPNYSSELNVNALELEDSALYLCASGTTSYEQYFGPGTRLTVT.

The J gene is TRBJ2-5, the V gene TRBV27; maybe TRBD2 (7 bases). Per the germline V gene, CDR1 is MNHEY and CDR2 is SMNVEV (reference sequence). CDR3 size: 14 residues. V shed 3 bases and J shed 5 bases, with 13 bases lying between them. The CDR3 loop reads CASSFGGGRETQYF. The CDR3 region has the DNA TGTGCCAGCAGTTTTGGGGGGGGGCGGGAGACCCAGTACTTC.

This sequence joins TRBV7-2 and TRBJ2-2; D is ambiguous. The CDR3 sequence is 15 residues long. Trimming cost V 3 bases and J 0 bases, with 8 bases left between them. Germline V gene data show CDR1 as SGHTA and CDR2 as FQGNSA. The CDR3 DNA follows: TGTGCCAGCAGCTTGCATAGCTCGAACACCGGGGAGCTGTTTTTT. Its translation: CASSLHSSNTGELFF. Supplemented by reference TRBV7-2 and TRBJ2-2, the full variable domain reads GAGVSQSPSNKVTEKGKDVELRCDPISGHTALYWYRQSLGQGLEFLIYFQGNSAPDKSGLPSDRFSAERTGGSVSTLTIQRTQQEDSAVYLCASSLHSSNTGELFFGEGSRLTVL.

This rearrangement joins TRBV5-4 to TRBJ2-3; TRBD2 aligns across 7 bases. Germline loops: CDR1 SGHNT, CDR2 YYREEE (reference sequence). The CDR3 length is 17 residues. The V gene end was trimmed by 4 bases and the J gene end by 0 bases; junction bases not matched to a gene: 11. Written as DNA, the CDR3 is TGTGCCAGCAGCCTCCCTTCTGGGCGGGGGAGCACAGATACGCAGTATTTT. It encodes CASSLPSGRGSTDTQYF.

Comment on this clone: Other nucleotide sequences in the sample specify the same CDR3. The chain is built from TRBV18 and TRBJ1-2; 9 positions agree with TRBD1. Germline CDR1 reads KGHSH; CDR2 reads LQKENI. The ends lost 6 bases at V and 2 bases at J; junction bases unmatched: 4. This CDR3 region has 14 residues. The CDR3 DNA reads TGTGCCAGCTCGCCCGGACAGGGGAACTATGGCTACACCTTC. It encodes CASSPGQGNYGYTF.

The chain has TRBV27 and TRBJ1-4; TRBD1 matches at 10 bases. Per the germline V gene, CDR1 is MNHEY and CDR2 is SMNVEV (reference sequence). After removal of 2 bases from V and 6 bases from J, the junction contained 6 bases not matched to a gene. The CDR3 totals 16 residues. CDR3: CASSLGSGTGDEKLFF. CDR3 DNA: TGTGCCAGCAGTTTAGGCTCCGGGACAGGGGATGAAAAACTGTTTTTT.

The chain has TRBV5-4 and TRBJ2-3; D perhaps matches TRBD1 (6 bases). The V end was cut by 0 bases, the J end by 4 bases, with 6 bases between. From germline, CDR1 is SGHNT and CDR2 YYREEE (reference sequence). The CDR3 is 13 amino acids. CDR3: CASSLAGADTQYF. DNA for the CDR3: TGTGCCAGCAGCTTGGCAGGGGCAGATACGCAGTATTTT.

The chain joins TRBV7-2 to TRBJ2-1; TRBD1 matches at 9 bases. The CDR3 is made up of 14 amino acids. V was clipped by 5 bases and J by 4 bases; unmatched bases: 3. Germline CDR1 SGHTA, CDR2 FQGNSA. The CDR3 loop reads CASSGGQGYNEQFF. The CDR3 DNA reads TGTGCCAGCAGCGGGGGACAGGGATACAATGAGCAGTTCTTC.

The V gene is TRBV7-8, the J gene TRBJ2-7; D is unresolved. The CDR3 has 13 residues. Trimming took off 0 bases at V and 4 bases at J, with 7 bases between the two ends. Per germline, CDR1 SGHVS and CDR2 FQNEAQ. The CDR3 DNA follows: TGTGCCAGCAGCTTAGCCATTACTTACGAGCAGTACTTC. It yields the protein CASSLAITYEQYF.